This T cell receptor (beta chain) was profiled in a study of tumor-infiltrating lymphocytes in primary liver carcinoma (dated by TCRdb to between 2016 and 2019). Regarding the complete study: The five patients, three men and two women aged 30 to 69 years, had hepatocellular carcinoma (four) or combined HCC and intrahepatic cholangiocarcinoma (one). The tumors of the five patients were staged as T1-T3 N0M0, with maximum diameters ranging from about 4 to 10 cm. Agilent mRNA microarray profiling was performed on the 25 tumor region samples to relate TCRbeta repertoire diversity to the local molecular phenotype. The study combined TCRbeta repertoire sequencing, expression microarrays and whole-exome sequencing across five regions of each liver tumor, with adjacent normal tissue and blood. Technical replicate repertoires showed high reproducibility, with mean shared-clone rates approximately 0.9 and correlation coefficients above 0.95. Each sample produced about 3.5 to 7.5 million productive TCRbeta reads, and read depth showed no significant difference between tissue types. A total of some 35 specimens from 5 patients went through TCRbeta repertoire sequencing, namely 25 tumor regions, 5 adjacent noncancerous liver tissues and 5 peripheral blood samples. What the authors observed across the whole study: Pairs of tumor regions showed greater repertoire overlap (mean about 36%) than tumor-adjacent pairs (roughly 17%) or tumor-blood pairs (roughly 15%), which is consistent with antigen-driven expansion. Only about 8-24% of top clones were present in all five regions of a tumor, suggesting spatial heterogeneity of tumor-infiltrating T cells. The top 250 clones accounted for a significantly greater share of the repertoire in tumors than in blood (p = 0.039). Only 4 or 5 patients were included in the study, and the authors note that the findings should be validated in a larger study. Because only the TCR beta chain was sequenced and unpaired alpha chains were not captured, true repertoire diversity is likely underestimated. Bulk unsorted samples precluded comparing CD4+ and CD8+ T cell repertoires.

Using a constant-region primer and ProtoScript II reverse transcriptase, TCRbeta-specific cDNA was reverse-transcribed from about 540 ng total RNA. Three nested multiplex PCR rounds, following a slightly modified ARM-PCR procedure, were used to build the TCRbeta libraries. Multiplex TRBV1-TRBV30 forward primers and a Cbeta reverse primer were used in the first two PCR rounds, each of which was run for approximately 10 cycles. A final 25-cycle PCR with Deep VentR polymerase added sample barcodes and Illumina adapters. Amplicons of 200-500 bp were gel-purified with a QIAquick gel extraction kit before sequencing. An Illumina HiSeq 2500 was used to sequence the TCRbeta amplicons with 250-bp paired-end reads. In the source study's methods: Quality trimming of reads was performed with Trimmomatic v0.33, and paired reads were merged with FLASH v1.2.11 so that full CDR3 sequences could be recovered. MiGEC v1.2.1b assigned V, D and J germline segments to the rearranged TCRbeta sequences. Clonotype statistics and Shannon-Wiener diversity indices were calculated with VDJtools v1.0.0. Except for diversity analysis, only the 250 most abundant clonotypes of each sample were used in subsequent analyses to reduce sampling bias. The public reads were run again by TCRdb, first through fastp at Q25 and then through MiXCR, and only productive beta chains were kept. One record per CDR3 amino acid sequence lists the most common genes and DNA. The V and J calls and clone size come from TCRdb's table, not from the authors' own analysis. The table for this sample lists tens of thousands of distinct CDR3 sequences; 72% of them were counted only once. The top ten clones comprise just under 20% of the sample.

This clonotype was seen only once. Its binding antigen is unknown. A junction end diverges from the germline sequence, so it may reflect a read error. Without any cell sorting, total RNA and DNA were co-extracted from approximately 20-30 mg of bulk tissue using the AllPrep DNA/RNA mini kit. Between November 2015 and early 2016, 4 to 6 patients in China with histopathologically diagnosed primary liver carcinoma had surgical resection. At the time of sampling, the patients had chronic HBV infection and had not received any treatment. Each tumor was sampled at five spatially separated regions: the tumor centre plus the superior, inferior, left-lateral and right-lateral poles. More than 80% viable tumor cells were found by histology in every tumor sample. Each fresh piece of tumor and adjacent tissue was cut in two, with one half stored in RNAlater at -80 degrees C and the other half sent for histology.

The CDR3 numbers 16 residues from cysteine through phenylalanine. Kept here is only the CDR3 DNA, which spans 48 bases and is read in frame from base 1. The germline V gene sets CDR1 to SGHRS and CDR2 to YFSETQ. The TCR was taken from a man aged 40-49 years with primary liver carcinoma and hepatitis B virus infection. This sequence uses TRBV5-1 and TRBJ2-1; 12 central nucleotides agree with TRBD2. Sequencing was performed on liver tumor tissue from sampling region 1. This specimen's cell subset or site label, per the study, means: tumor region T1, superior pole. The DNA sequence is TGCGCCAGCAGCTTGGGGACTAGCGGGGTTTACAATGAGCTGTTCTTC. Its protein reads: CASSLGTSGVYNELFF.